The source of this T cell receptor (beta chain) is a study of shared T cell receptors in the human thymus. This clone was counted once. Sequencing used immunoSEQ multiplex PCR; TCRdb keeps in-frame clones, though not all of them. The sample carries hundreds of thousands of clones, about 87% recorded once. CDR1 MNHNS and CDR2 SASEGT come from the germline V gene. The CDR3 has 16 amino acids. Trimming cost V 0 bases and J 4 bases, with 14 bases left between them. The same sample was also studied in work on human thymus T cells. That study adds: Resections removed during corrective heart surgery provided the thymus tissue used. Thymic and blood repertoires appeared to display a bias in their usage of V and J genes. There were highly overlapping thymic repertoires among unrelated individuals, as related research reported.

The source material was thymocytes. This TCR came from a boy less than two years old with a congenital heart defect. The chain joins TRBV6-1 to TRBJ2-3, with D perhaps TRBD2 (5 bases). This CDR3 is CASSEAGGLGSDTQYF. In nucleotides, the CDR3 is TGTGCCAGCAGTGAAGCCGGCGGACTGGGCTCAGATACGCAGTATTTT.